What follows is one TCR beta chain and its context. The data are from a study of shared clonotypes between healthy human individuals. Produced via immunoSEQ multiplex PCR; TCRdb's table is partial and in-frame only. This sample has about 460,000 clones, with approximately 71% found just once. The specimen was PBMCs. The TCR originated in a woman aged 40-49 years in good health. Some clones in this sample may be carry-over from other donors' samples.

The CDR3 protein is CAISDPLSRYNEQFF. The CDR3 DNA is TGTGCCATCAGTGACCCCCTCTCGCGGTACAATGAGCAGTTCTTC. The rearrangement joins TRBV10-3 to TRBJ2-1, with D uncertain. Trimming shortened V by 3 bases and J by 4 bases, and 13 bases separated the two germline ends. Germline V gene sequence: CDR1 ENHRY, CDR2 SYGVKD. The CDR3 contains 15 residues.